This T cell receptor (beta chain) was captured in a study of cytomegalovirus exposure and HLA in healthy donors. Across the whole study: According to later analysis, the same platform produced the roughly 110 validation and about 700 first-cohort repertoires. Study findings and constraints: Reported results showed that the classifier diagnosed cytomegalovirus status with high specificity and sensitivity. The majority of TCR sequences were rare, yet some public TCRs appeared in many donors.

Clones were sequenced by immunoSEQ multiplex PCR, and TCRdb holds only the in-frame ones, with some missing. In the table there are about 240,000 clones, about 90% of which are singletons. CDR3 length: 13 residues. V lost 5 bases to trimming and J lost 11 bases, with 15 bases between them. Germline V CDR1 and CDR2: SEHNR, FQNEAQ (reference sequence). Donors were drawn from the approximately 110-subject validation cohort, separate from the roughly 700-subject first cohort. About this clone itself: Its antigen is unknown.

The sequenced sample consisted of PBMCs. The sequence was collected from a woman aged 25 to 39 in good health and CMV-seropositive. The V and J genes are TRBV7-9 and TRBJ2-2, with a possible D match to TRBD1 (6 bases). The CDR3 coding sequence is TGTGCCAGCAGCCCGGACAGCTTCGGCGAGCTGTTTTTT. Protein: CASSPDSFGELFF.